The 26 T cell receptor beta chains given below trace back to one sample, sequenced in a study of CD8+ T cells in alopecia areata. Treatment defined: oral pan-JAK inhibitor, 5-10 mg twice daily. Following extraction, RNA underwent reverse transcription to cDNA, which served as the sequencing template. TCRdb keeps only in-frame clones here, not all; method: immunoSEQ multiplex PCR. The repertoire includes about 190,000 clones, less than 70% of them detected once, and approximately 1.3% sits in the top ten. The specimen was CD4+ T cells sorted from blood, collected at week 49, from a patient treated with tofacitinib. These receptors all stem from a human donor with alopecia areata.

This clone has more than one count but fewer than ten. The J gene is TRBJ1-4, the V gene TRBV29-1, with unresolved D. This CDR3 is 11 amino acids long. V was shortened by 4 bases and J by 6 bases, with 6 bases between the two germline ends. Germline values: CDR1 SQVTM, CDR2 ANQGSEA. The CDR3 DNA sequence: TGCAGCGTTGCTGAAGATGAAAAACTGTTTTTT. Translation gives CSVAEDEKLFF. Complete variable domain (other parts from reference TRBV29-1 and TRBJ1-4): SAVISQKPSRDICQRGTSLTIQCQVDSQVTMMFWYRQQPGQSLTLIATANQGSEATYESGFVIDKFPISRPNLTFSTLTVSNMSPEDSSIYLCSVAEDEKLFFGSGTQLSVL.

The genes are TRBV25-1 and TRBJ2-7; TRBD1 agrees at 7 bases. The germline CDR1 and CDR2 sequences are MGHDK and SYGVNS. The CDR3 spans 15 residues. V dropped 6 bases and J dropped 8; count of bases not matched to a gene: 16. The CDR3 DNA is TGTGCCAGCAGCGACAGGGCTTTGGTTGAATCGAAGCAGTACTTC. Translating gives CASSDRALVESKQYF.

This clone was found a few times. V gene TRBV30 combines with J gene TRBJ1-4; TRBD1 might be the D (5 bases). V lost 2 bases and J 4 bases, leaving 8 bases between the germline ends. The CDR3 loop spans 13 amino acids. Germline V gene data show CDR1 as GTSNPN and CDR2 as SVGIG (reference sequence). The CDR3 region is CAWSWGFNEKLFF. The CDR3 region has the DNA TGTGCCTGGAGTTGGGGGTTTAATGAAAAACTGTTTTTT.

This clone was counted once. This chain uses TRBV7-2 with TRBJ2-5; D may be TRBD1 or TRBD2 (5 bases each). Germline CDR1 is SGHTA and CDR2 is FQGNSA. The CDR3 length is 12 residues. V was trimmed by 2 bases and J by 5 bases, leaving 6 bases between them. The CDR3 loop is CASSLWGETQYF. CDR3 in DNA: TGTGCCAGCAGCTTATGGGGGGAGACCCAGTACTTC.

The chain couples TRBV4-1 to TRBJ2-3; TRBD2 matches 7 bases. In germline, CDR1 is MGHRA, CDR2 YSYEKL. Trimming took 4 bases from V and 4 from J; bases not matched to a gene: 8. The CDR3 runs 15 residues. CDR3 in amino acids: CASSLRQRGADTQYF. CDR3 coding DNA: TGCGCCAGCAGCCTCCGTCAGCGGGGTGCAGATACGCAGTATTTT.

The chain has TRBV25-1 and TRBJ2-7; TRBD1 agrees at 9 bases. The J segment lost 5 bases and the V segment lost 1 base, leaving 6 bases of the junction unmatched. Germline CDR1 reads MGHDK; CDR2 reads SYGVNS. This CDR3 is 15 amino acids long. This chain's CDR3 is CASSEWGQGIDEQYF. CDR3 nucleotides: TGTGCCAGCAGTGAATGGGGACAGGGTATTGACGAGCAGTACTTC.

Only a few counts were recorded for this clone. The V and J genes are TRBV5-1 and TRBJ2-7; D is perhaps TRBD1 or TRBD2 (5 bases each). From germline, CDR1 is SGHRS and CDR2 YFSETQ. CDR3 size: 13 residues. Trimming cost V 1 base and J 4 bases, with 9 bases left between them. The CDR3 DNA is TGCGCCAGCAGCTTGTTTGGGGGATACGAGCAGTACTTC. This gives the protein CASSLFGGYEQYF.

CDR3 in DNA: TGTGCCATCAAGGACCTTCGGGACTCAGATACGCAGTATTTT. This sequence encodes CAIKDLRDSDTQYF. V is TRBV10-3 and J is TRBJ2-3, with D tentatively TRBD2 (6 bases). Germline CDR1 and CDR2: ENHRY and SYGVKD. V was trimmed by 7 bases and J by 4 bases, leaving 15 bases between them. This CDR3 is built from 14 residues.

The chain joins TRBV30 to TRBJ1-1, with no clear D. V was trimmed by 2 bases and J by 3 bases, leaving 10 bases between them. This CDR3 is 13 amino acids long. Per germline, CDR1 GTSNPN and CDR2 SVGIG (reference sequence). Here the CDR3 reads CAWSTEAHTEAFF. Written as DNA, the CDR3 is TGTGCCTGGAGTACCGAGGCCCACACTGAAGCTTTCTTT.

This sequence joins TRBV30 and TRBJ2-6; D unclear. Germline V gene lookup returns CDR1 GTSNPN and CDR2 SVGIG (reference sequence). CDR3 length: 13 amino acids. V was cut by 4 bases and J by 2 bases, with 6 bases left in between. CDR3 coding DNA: TGTGCCTGGAAGGCCACTGGGGCCAACGTCCTGACTTTC. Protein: CAWKATGANVLTF.

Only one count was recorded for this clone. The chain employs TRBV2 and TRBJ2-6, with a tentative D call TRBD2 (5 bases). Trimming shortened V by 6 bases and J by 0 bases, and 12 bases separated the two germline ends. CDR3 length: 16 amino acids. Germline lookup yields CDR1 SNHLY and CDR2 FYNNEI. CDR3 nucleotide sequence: TGTGCCAGCAGCCGGGGTTTTCTCTCTGGGGCCAACGTCCTGACTTTC. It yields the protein CASSRGFLSGANVLTF.

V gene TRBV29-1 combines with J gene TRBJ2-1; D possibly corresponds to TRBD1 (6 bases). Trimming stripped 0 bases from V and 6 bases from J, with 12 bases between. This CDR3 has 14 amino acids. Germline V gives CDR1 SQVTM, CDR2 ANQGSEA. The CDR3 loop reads CSVEEKGVRNEQFF. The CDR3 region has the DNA TGCAGCGTTGAAGAGAAGGGGGTACGCAATGAGCAGTTCTTC.

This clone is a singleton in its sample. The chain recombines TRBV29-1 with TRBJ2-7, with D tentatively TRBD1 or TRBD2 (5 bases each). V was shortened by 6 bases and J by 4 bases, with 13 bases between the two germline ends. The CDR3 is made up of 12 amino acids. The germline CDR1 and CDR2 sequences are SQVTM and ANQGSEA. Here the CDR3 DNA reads TGCAGCGTCAGACGAGGGGAATACGAGCAGTACTTC. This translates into CSVRRGEYEQYF.

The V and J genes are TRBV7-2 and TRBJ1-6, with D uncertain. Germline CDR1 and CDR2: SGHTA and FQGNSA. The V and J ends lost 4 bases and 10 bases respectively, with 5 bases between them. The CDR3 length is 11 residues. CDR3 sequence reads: CASSYGSPLHF. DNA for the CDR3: TGTGCCAGCAGCTACGGATCACCCCTCCACTTT. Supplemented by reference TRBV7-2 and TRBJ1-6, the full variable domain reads GAGVSQSPSNKVTEKGKDVELRCDPISGHTALYWYRQSLGQGLEFLIYFQGNSAPDKSGLPSDRFSAERTGGSVSTLTIQRTQQEDSAVYLCASSYGSPLHFGNGTRLTVT.

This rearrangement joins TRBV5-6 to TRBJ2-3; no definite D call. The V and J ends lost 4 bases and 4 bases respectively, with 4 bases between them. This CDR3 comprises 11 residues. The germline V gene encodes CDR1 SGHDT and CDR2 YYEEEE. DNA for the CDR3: TGTGCCAGCAGCACGGCAGATACGCAGTATTTT. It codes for CASSTADTQYF.

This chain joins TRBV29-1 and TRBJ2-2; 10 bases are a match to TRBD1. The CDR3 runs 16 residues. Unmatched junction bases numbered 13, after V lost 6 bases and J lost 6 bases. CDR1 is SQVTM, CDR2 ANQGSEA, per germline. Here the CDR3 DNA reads TGCAGCGTCGCGGTCCGGGACAGGGGTCGGGCCGGGGAGCTGTTTTTT. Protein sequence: CSVAVRDRGRAGELFF.

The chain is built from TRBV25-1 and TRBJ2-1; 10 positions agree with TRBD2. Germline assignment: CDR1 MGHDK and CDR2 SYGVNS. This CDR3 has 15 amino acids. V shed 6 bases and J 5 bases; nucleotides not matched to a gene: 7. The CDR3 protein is CASRGTSGVHNEQFF. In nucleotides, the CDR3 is TGTGCCAGCAGAGGAACTAGCGGGGTTCACAATGAGCAGTTCTTC.

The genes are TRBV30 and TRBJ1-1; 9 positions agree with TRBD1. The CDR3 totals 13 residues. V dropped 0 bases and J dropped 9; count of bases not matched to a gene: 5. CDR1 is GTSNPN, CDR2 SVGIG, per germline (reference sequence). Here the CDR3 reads CAWSVMGTGKAFF. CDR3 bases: TGTGCCTGGAGTGTAATGGGGACAGGGAAAGCTTTCTTT.

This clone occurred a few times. The CDR3 loop reads CSVGLERNNEQFF. The CDR3 DNA is TGCAGCGTTGGCCTAGAGCGTAACAATGAGCAGTTCTTC. V usage is TRBV29-1 and J usage is TRBJ2-1; no reliable D call. V was clipped by 4 bases and J by 5 bases, with 12 bases between them. Looked up from germline, CDR1 is SQVTM and CDR2 is ANQGSEA. The CDR3 totals 13 residues.

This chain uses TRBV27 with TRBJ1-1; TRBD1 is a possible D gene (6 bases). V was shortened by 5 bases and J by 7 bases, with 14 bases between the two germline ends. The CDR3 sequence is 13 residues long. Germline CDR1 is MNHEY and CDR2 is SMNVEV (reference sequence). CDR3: CASSPQGAGEAFF. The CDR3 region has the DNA TGTGCCAGCAGTCCACAGGGAGCGGGTGAAGCTTTCTTT.

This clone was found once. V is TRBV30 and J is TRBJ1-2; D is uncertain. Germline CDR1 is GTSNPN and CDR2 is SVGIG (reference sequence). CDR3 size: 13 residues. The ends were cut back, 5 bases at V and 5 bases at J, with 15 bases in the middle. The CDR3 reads CAWCPNVGYGYTF. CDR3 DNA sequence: TGTGCCTGGTGCCCAAACGTGGGGTATGGCTACACCTTC.

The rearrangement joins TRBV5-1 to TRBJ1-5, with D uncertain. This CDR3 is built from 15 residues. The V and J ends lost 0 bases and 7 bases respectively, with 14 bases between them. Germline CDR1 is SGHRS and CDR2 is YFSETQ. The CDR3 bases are TGCGCCAGCAGCTTGGGCCCGGCAGATCTCCAGCCCCAGCATTTT. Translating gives CASSLGPADLQPQHF.

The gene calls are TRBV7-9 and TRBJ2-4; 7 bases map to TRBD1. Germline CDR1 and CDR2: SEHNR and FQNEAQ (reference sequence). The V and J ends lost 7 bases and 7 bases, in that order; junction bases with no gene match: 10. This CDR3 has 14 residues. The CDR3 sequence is CASTPGTVGNIQYF. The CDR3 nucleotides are TGTGCCAGCACCCCGGGGACAGTGGGGAACATTCAGTACTTC.

CDR3 coding DNA: TGTGCCAGCAGAAGCGAGACAGATTTCTATGGCTACACCTTC. Translating it yields CASRSETDFYGYTF. The chain is built from TRBV2 and TRBJ1-2, with TRBD1 as a possible D gene (5 bases). Germline CDR1 reads SNHLY; CDR2 reads FYNNEI. V lost 6 bases, J lost 4 bases, and 15 bases lay in between. The CDR3 loop spans 14 amino acids.

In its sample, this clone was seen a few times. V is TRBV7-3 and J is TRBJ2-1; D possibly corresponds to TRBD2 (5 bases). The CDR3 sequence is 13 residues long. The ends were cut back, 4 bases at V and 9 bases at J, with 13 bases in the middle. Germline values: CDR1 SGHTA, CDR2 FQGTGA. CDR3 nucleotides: TGTGCCAGCAGCTACACAACTAGTTCTGAGCAGTTCTTC. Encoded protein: CASSYTTSSEQFF.

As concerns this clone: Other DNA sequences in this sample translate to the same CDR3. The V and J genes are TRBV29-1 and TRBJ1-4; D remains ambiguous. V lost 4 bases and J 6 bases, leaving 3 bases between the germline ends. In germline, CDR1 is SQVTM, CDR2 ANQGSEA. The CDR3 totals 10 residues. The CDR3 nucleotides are TGCAGCGTTGGCGATGAAAAACTGTTTTTT. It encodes CSVGDEKLFF.